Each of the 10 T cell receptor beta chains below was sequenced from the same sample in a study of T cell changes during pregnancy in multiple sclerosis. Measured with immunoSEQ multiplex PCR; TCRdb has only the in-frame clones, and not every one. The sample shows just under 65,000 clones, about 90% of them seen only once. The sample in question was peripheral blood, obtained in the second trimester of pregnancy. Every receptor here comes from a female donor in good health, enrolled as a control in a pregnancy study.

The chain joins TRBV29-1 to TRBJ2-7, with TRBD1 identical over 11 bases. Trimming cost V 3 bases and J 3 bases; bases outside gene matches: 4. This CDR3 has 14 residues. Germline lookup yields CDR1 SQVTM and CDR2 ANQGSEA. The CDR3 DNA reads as TGCAGCGTTGACGCGGGACAGGGGGGCTACGAGCAGTACTTC. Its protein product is CSVDAGQGGYEQYF.

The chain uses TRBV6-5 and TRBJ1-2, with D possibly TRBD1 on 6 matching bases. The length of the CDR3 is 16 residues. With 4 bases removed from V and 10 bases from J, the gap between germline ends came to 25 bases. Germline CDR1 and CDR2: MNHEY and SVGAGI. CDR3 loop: CASSSELGATPMPYTF. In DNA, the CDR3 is TGTGCCAGCAGTTCTGAACTGGGGGCCACTCCTATGCCCTACACCTTC.

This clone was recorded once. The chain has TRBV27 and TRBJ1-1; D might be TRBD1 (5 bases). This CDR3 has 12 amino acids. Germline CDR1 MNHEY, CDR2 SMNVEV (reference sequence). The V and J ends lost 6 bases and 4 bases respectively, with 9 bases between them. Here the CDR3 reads CASRGVGTEAFF. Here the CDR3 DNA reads TGTGCCAGCAGAGGGGTGGGCACTGAAGCTTTCTTT.

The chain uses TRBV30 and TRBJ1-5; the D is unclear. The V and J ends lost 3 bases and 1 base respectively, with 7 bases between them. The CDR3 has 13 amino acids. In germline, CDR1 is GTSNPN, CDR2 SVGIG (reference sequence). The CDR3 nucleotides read TGTGCCTGGAGCGTTTTCAGCAATCAGCCCCAGCATTTT. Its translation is CAWSVFSNQPQHF.

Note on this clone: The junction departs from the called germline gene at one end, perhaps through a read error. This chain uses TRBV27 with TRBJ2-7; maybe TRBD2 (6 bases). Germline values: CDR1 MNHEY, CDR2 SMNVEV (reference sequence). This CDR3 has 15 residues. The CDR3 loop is CASSFSGEGTYGQYF. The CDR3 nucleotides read TGTGCCAGCAGTTTTTCGGGAGAGGGAACCTACGGGCAGTACTTC.

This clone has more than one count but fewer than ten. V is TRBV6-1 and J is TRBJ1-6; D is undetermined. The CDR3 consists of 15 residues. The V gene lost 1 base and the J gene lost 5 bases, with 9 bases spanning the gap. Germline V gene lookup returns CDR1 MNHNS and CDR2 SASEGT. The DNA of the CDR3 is TGTGCCAGCAGTGAAGGTGATCGGGATAATTCACCCCTCCACTTT. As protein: CASSEGDRDNSPLHF.

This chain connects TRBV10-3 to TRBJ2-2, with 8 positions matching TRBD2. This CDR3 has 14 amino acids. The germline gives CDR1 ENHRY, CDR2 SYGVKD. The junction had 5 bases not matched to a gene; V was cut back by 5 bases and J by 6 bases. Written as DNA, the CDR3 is TGTGCCATCAGTCCCGGGGGGGAGGCCGGGGAGCTGTTTTTT. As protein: CAISPGGEAGELFF.

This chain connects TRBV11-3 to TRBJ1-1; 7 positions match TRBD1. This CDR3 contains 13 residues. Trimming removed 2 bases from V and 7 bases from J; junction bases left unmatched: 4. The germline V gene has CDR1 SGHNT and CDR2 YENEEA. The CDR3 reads CASSLRGRGEAFF. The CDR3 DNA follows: TGTGCCAGCAGCTTAAGGGGGCGCGGTGAAGCTTTCTTT.

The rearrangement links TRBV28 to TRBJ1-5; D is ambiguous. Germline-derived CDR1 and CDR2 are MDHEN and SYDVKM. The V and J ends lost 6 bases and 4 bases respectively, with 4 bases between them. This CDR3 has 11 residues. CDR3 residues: CASSYNQPQHF. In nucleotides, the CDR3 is TGTGCCAGCAGCTATAATCAGCCCCAGCATTTT. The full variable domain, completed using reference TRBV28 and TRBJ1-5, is DVKVTQSSRYLVKRTGEKVFLECVQDMDHENMFWYRQDPGLGLRLIYFSYDVKMKEKGDIPEGYSVSREKKERFSLILESASTNQTSMYLCASSYNQPQHFGDGTRLSIL.

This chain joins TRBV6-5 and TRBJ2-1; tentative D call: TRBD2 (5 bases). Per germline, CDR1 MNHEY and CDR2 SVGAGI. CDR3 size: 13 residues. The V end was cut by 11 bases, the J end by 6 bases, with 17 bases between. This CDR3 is CAVASWAGNEQFF. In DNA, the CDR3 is TGTGCCGTCGCTAGCTGGGCGGGCAATGAGCAGTTCTTC.